This T cell receptor (beta chain) was obtained from a study of blood T cell repertoires in COVID-19. Study-level information: Whether acute or convalescent, the COVID-19 samples came from the United States, Italy and Spain.

Only one count was recorded for this clone. Source study methods: Reference gene primer amplification gave estimated nucleated cell counts. Profiling relied on immunoSEQ multiplex PCR, and the TCRdb table lists in-frame clones only, not all of them. The V and J calls and clone size come from that table; D and trimming were worked out from the DNA. In the table there are about 130,000 clones, about 83% of which are singletons. CDR3 length: 13 amino acids. Trimming removed 8 bases from V and 3 bases from J, with 13 bases in between. Germline loops: CDR1 MNHEY, CDR2 SVGAGI. The receptor comes from a human donor in a cohort sampled during active COVID-19. The chain carries TRBV6-5 and TRBJ1-1; tentatively, D is TRBD1 (5 bases). The specimen was peripheral blood. CDR3 amino acids: CASCDPGYTEAFF. DNA for the CDR3: TGTGCCAGCTGCGATCCAGGGTACACTGAAGCTTTCTTT.